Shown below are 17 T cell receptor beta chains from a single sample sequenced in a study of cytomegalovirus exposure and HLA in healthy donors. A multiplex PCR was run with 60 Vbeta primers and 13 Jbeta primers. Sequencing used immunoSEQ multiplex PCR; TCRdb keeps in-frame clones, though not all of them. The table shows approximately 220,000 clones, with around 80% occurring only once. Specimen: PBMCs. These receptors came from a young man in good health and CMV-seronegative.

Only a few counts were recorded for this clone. The CDR3 DNA sequence: TGTGCCAGCAGTTGGGCGGGACAGTCAGGAAACACCATATATTTT. This translates into CASSWAGQSGNTIYF. V is TRBV6-6 and J is TRBJ1-3, with 7 bases fitting TRBD1. Losses at the gene ends were 4 bases for V and 4 bases for J; bases not matched to a gene: 7. The germline V gene has CDR1 MNHNY and CDR2 SVGAGI (reference sequence). The CDR3 consists of 15 residues.

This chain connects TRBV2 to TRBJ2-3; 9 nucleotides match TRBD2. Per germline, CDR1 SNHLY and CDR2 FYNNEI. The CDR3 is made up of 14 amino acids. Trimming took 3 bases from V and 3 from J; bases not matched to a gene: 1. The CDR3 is CASSDAGGTDTQYF. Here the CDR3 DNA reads TGTGCCAGCAGTGACGCGGGAGGGACAGATACGCAGTATTTT. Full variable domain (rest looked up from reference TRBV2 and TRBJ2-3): EPEVTQTPSHQVTQMGQEVILRCVPISNHLYFYWYRQILGQKVEFLVSFYNNEISEKSEIFDDQFSVERPDGSNFTLKIRSTKLEDSAMYFCASSDAGGTDTQYFGPGTRLTVL.

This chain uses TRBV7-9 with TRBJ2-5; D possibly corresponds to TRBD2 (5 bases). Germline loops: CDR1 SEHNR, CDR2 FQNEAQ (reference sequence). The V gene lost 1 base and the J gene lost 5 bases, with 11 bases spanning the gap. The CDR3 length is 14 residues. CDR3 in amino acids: CASSLVGAGETQYF. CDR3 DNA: TGTGCCAGCAGCTTAGTGGGAGCAGGCGAGACCCAGTACTTC.

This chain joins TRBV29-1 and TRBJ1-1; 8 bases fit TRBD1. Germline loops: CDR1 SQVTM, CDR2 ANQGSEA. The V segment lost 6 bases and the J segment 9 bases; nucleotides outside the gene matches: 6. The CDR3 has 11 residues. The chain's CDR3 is CSVYGQGQAFF. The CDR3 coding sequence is TGCAGCGTCTACGGACAGGGCCAAGCTTTCTTT.

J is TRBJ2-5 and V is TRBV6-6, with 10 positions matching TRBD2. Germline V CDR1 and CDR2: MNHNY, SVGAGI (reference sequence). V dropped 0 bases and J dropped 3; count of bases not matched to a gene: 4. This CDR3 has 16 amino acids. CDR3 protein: CASSYSSGGAKETQYF. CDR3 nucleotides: TGTGCCAGCAGTTACTCCAGCGGGGGGGCGAAAGAGACCCAGTACTTC.

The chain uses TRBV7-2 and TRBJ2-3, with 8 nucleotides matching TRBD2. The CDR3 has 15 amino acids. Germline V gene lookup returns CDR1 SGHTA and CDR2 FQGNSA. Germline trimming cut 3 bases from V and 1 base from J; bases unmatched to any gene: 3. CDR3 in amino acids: CASSFGGAGTDTQYF. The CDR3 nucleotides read TGTGCCAGCAGCTTCGGGGGGGCGGGCACAGATACGCAGTATTTT.

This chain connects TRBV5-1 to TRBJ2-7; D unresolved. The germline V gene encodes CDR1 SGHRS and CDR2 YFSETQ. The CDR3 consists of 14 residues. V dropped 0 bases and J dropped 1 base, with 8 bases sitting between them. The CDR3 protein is CASSLAATSYEQYF. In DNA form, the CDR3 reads TGCGCCAGCAGCTTGGCCGCGACTTCCTACGAGCAGTACTTC.

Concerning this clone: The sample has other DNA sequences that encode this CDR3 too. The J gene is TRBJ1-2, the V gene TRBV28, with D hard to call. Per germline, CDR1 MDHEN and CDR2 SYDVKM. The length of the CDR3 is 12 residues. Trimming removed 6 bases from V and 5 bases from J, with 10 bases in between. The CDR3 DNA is TGTGCCAGCAGCTCGGACTGGTATGGCTACACCTTC. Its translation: CASSSDWYGYTF.

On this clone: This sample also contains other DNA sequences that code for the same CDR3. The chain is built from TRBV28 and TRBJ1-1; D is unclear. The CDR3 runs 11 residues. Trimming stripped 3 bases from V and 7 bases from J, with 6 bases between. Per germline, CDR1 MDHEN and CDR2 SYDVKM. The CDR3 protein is CASSFYGEAFF. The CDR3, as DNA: TGTGCCAGCAGTTTCTATGGTGAAGCTTTCTTT.

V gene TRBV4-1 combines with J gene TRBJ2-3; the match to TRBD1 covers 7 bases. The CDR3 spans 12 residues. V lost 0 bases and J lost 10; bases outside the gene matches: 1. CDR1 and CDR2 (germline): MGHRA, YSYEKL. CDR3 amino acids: CASSQEQGPQYF. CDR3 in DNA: TGCGCCAGCAGCCAAGAACAGGGGCCGCAGTATTTT.

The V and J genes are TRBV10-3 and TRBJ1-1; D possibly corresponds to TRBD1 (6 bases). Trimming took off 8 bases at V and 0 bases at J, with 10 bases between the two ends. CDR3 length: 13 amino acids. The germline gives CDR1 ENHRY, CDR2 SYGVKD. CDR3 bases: TGTGCCATCGGGGGCCCCATGAACACTGAAGCTTTCTTT. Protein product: CAIGGPMNTEAFF.

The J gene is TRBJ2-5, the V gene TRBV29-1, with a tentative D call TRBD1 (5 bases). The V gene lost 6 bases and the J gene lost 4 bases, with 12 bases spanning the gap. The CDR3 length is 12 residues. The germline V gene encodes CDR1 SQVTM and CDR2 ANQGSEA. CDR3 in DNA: TGCAGCGTCCTAGGGGTTACAGAGACCCAGTACTTC. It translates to CSVLGVTETQYF.

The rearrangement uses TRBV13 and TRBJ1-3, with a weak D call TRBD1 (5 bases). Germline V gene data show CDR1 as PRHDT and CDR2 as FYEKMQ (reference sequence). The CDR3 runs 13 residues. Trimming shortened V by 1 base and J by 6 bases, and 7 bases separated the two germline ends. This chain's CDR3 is CASSLVGVNTIYF. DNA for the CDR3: TGTGCCAGCAGCTTAGTAGGGGTAAACACCATATATTTT.

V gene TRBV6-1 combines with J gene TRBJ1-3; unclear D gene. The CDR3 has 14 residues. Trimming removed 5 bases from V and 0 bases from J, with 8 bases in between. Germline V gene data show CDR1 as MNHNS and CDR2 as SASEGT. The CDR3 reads CASSLAGSGNTIYF. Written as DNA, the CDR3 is TGTGCCAGCAGTTTAGCTGGCTCTGGAAACACCATATATTTT.

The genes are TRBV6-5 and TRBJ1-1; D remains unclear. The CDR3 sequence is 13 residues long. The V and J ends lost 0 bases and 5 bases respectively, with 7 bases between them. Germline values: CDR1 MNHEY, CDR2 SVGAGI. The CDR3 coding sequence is TGTGCCAGCAGTTACTCAACGGGAACTGAAGCTTTCTTT. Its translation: CASSYSTGTEAFF.

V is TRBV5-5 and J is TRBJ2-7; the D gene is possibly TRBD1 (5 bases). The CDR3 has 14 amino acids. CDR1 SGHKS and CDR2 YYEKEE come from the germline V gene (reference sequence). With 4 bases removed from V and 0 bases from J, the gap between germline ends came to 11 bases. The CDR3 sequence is CASSPQVSSYEQYF. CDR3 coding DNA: TGTGCCAGCAGCCCACAGGTGAGCTCCTACGAGCAGTACTTC.

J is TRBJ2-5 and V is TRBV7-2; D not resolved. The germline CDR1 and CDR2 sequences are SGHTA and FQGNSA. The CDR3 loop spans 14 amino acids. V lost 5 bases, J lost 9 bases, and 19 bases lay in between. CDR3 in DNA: TGTGCCAGCAGCCCCGGTATGGCGGAGATGTCCCAGTACTTC. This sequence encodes CASSPGMAEMSQYF.